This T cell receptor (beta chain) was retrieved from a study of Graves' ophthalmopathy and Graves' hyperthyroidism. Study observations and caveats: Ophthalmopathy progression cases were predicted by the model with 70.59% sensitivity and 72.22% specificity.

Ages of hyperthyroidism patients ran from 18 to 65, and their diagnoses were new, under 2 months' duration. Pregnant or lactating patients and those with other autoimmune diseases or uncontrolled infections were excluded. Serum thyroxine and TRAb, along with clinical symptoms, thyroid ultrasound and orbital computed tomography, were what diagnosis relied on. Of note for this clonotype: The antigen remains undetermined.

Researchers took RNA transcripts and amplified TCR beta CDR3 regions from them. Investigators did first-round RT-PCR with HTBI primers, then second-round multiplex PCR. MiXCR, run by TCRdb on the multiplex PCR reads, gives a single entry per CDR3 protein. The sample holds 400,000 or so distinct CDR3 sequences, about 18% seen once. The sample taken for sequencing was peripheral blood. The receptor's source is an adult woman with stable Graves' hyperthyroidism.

The CDR3 loop reads CASSKGPANQPQHF. For the CDR3, the DNA is TGTGCCAGCAGCAAAGGGCCCGCCAATCAGCCCCAGCATTTT. This chain joins TRBV28 and TRBJ1-5; D gene ambiguous. The CDR3 has 14 amino acids. V was clipped by 6 bases and J by 3 bases, with 12 bases between them. Germline V gene data show CDR1 as MDHEN and CDR2 as SYDVKM. The complete variable domain, with remaining parts taken from reference TRBV28 and TRBJ1-5, reads DVKVTQSSRYLVKRTGEKVFLECVQDMDHENMFWYRQDPGLGLRLIYFSYDVKMKEKGDIPEGYSVSREKKERFSLILESASTNQTSMYLCASSKGPANQPQHFGDGTRLSIL.